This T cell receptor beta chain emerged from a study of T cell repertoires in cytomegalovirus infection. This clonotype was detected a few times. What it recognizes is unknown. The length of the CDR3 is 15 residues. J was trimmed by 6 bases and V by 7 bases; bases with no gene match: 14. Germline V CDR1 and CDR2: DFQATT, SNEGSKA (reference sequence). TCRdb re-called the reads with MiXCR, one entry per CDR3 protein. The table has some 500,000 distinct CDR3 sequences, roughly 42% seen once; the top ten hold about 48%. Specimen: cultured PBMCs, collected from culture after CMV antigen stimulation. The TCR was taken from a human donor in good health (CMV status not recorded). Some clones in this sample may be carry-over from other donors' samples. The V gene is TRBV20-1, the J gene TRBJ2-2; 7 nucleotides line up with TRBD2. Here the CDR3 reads CSGRPGAGRAGELFF. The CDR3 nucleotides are TGCAGTGGCCGCCCGGGAGCGGGGCGCGCCGGGGAGCTGTTTTTT.